The clone carrying this TCR beta chain was counted a few times. Its antigen remains unknown. The iRepertoire nested amplicon-rescue multiplex PCR amplified TCR alpha and beta CDR3s from RNA. TCRdb passed the multiplex PCR reads through MiXCR, listing each CDR3 protein once. The sample records about 200,000 distinct CDR3 sequences, about 31% being singletons. The entry originates in a study of glioma-infiltrating T cells. Study results and limitations: Very few CDR3 sequences were shared between tissue and blood. Non-neoplastic patients had below-expected tissue-blood divergence, while all gliomas exceeded expectation.

Per germline, CDR1 KGHDR and CDR2 SFDVKD. Trimming cost V 0 bases and J 2 bases; bases outside gene matches: 11. This CDR3 region has 20 residues. The source of this sequence is a human donor with low-grade glioma or glioblastoma, undergoing nonglioma brain surgery, or in good health (not recorded which). V usage is TRBV24-1 and J usage is TRBJ2-7; 14 bases agree with TRBD2. Sequencing used glioma tissue, nonneoplastic brain tissue, or PBMCs (not recorded which). This CDR3 is CATSDLAFGTSGSSPYEQYF. The CDR3 coding sequence is TGTGCCACCAGTGATTTGGCTTTCGGGACTAGCGGGAGCTCGCCCTACGAGCAGTACTTC.